This T cell receptor (beta chain) was sequenced during a study of blood T cell repertoires in COVID-19 (dated by TCRdb to the early 2020s). Regarding the study in general: Samples from collaborators originated in the United States, Italy and Spain and spanned both the acute and convalescent phases of COVID-19. The dataset comprised deeply sampled blood TCRbeta repertoires from subjects exposed to, actively infected with, or recovered from COVID-19. Samples were obtained from the ongoing ImmuneRACE study (first 160 participants) and from 1,254 subjects provided by 6 global collaborators. The material from the prospective study consisted of cDNA or gDNA derived from T cells, B-cell-depleted T cells, or PBMCs. Where available, HLA class I and class II types were obtained from metadata supplied by the sample provider rather than from assay-based typing. Nearly every sample came with metadata listing a de-identified subject ID, COVID-19 status, age in years and sex. The repertoires were made available in a free public database intended to serve as a resource for research on the immune response to SARS-CoV-2.

As for this clone: There is no known antigen for this receptor. Within one base of it there is no much larger clone, and no base qualities were kept.

Results and caveats for the whole study, not just this receptor: The quantity of clinical and demographic metadata differed by source and by participant and was supplied without curation.

Participants in the prospective study were enrolled through a virtual design, were aged roughly 18 to 90 years, and lived in approximately 25 United States geographic areas. In the prospective study, participants were assigned to cohorts based on the clinical history participants reported in a screening survey and a study questionnaire. ImmuneRACE Cohort 3 recovered participants were defined by two consecutive negative NP/OP PCR tests, healthcare professional clearance, or symptom resolution. Each participant in the prospective study had whole blood, serum and a nasopharyngeal or oropharyngeal swab collected by mobile phlebotomists. Additional blood draws and questionnaires over an approximately two-month period could optionally be provided by prospective study participants. Before DNA extraction, prospective study blood samples were shipped either frozen or at room temperature. TCRbeta CDR3 regions were amplified from genomic DNA by means of the immunoSEQ Assay, a bias-controlled multiplex PCR. Turning to the authors' computational methods: Nucleated cell counts per sample were estimated from amplification of reference gene primers within the assay. To quantify the absolute abundance of each unique TCRbeta CDR3 rearrangement, sequence reads were collapsed and filtered. For each sample, productive Simpson clonality was calculated by taking the square root of Simpson's diversity index across productive rearrangements. TCRdb's version of the immuneACCESS table is confined to in-frame rearrangements and falls short of the full clone set. An unresolved V gene accounts for under half of the shortfall where checked; the remainder is of unknown origin. Clone size and V and J calls were adopted from that table, with D and trimming inferred from the DNA. In all, the sample holds 200,000 or so clones, and 84% of those were seen once. Less than 9.5% of the sample goes to the ten largest clones.

CDR3 length: 15 amino acids, cysteine to phenylalanine. Just the 45-base CDR3 DNA is kept, in frame starting at base 1. Per the germline V gene, KGHSH is the CDR1 and LQKENI is the CDR2. At the junction V is shortened by 5 bases and J by 3 bases, with 14 bases in between. The sequence is built from TRBV18 and TRBJ1-5, with TRBD1 tentatively as D gene (6 bases match). The sequenced sample consisted of PBMCs or T cells enriched from blood (not recorded which). The TCR sequence derives from a man in his forties who had recovered from COVID-19. The sequenced DNA: TGTGCCAGCTCAGTGTCAGGGGTCTCCAATCAGCCCCAGCATTTT. This sequence encodes CASSVSGVSNQPQHF.